This T cell receptor beta chain was identified during a study of PD-L1 blockade in urothelial cancer. Study-wide context: The authors examined blood 3 weeks (second dose) and 6 weeks after treatment start. Across blood samples, T cells had a median count of 141,255.

In germline, CDR1 is SGHAT, CDR2 FQNNGV. With 1 base removed from V and 1 base from J, the gap between germline ends came to 15 bases. The CDR3 consists of 17 residues. PCRs were each spiked with synthetic TCR analog templates. Data came from immunoSEQ multiplex PCR; TCRdb stores just in-frame clones and leaves some out. This sample has about 90,000 clones, with 70% to 90% found just once. Indicated time point: peripheral blood 6 weeks after treatment start. The source of this sequence is a man aged 70-80 years with urothelial cancer. This chain links TRBV11-2 with TRBJ2-3; weak D call: TRBD2 (6 bases). The sample consisted of PBMCs, taken around atezolizumab (anti-PD-L1) treatment. Written as DNA, the CDR3 is TGTGCCAGCAGCTTAGGGGCCGGGACTTGGGGCACAGATACGCAGTATTTT. This translates into CASSLGAGTWGTDTQYF.